Listed here are 16 T cell receptor beta chains from one sample, sequenced in a study of identical twins. TCRdb re-analysed the 5' RACE reads in MiXCR, keeping a single row per CDR3 protein. The sample has about 530,000 distinct CDR3 sequences; roughly 15% are singletons. These sequences were also reported in another study, on yellow fever vaccine responses in identical twins.

The specimen was CD4+ T cells sorted from blood. These receptors originate from a woman between 18 and 30 years old in good health.

This clonotype has a handful of counts. V usage is TRBV5-6 and J usage is TRBJ2-3, with D uncertain. The germline V gene has CDR1 SGHDT and CDR2 YYEEEE. The CDR3 is 17 amino acids. The V end lost 2 bases, the J end lost 0 bases, and 16 bases lay between the germline ends. CDR3 in DNA: TGTGCCAGCAGCTTCGGGTGGTCAGGATCTAGCACAGATACGCAGTATTTT. Its protein product is CASSFGWSGSSTDTQYF.

J is TRBJ2-5 and V is TRBV20-1; D unclear. The V gene lost 3 bases and the J gene lost 1 base, with 15 bases spanning the gap. The CDR3 spans 15 residues. Germline CDR1 reads DFQATT; CDR2 reads SNEGSKA (reference sequence). The CDR3 here is CSASEVPQFQETQYF. CDR3 DNA sequence: TGCAGTGCTAGCGAGGTCCCGCAGTTCCAAGAGACCCAGTACTTC.

The gene calls are TRBV4-2 and TRBJ2-1; 11 bases fit TRBD2. CDR3 length: 17 amino acids. Looked up from germline, CDR1 is LGHNA and CDR2 is YNFKEQ. Unmatched junction bases numbered 5, after V lost 0 bases and J lost 4 bases. The CDR3 here is CASSQDWGTSGYNEQFF. Written as DNA, the CDR3 is TGTGCCAGCAGCCAAGATTGGGGGACTAGCGGATACAATGAGCAGTTCTTC.

The genes are TRBV2 and TRBJ2-6; 12 nucleotides match TRBD2. J lost 0 bases, V lost 7 bases, and 7 bases had no gene match. Per the germline V gene, CDR1 is SNHLY and CDR2 is FYNNEI. The CDR3 covers 18 residues. The CDR3 reads CASNLLAGGPSGANVLTF. In nucleotides, the CDR3 is TGTGCCAGCAATCTACTAGCGGGAGGCCCCTCTGGGGCCAACGTCCTGACTTTC.

This clonotype has a handful of counts. The chain carries TRBV7-2 and TRBJ2-7; 8 bases fit TRBD1. Germline V gene sequence: CDR1 SGHTA, CDR2 FQGNSA. The ends lost 5 bases at V and 5 bases at J; junction bases unmatched: 5. This CDR3 has 13 amino acids. CDR3 sequence: CASSHRTGNEQYF. DNA of the CDR3: TGTGCCAGCAGCCATCGGACAGGGAACGAGCAGTACTTC.

The chain joins TRBV24-1 to TRBJ1-1; perhaps TRBD1 as D (6 bases). Germline CDR1 KGHDR, CDR2 SFDVKD. Between the trimmed V and J ends, which lost 0 bases and 5 bases, there was a span of 6 bases. There are 13 residues in the CDR3. The CDR3 spells CATSDLRGTEAFF. CDR3 nucleotides: TGTGCCACCAGTGATTTGAGGGGGACTGAAGCTTTCTTT.

The CDR3 is CSARGVMNTEAFF. In DNA, the CDR3 is TGCAGTGCTAGAGGCGTGATGAACACTGAAGCTTTCTTT. This chain links TRBV20-1 with TRBJ1-1; D is ambiguous. V was pared by 1 base and J by 0 bases, with 6 bases between. The V gene's germline CDR1 is DFQATT and CDR2 SNEGSKA (reference sequence). This CDR3 spans 13 amino acids.

This clonotype was observed a few times. The CDR3 bases are TGCAGTGCTCGCGGGGTCCCAAATTCCTACGAGCAGTACTTC. Its translation is CSARGVPNSYEQYF. The chain has TRBV20-1 and TRBJ2-7, with a tentative D call TRBD2 (6 bases). This CDR3 has 14 residues. Germline CDR1 reads DFQATT; CDR2 reads SNEGSKA (reference sequence). The V gene lost 5 bases and the J gene lost 1 base, with 15 bases spanning the gap.

This clonotype was seen a few times. The chain links TRBV5-1 to TRBJ2-1; tentative D call: TRBD1 (6 bases). Trimming cost V 4 bases and J 7 bases, with 12 bases left between them. The germline gives CDR1 SGHRS, CDR2 YFSETQ. The CDR3 contains 13 residues. Here the CDR3 reads CASSQPQGNEQFF. CDR3 coding DNA: TGCGCCAGCAGCCAACCACAGGGAAATGAGCAGTTCTTC.

The gene calls are TRBV28 and TRBJ2-1, with D uncertain. CDR1 is MDHEN and CDR2 is SYDVKM in the germline V gene. This CDR3 is built from 14 residues. The ends were cut back, 7 bases at V and 7 bases at J, with 17 bases in the middle. CDR3 amino acids: CASTFLSSPNEQFF. As DNA, the CDR3 is TGTGCCAGCACCTTCCTATCGAGTCCAAATGAGCAGTTCTTC.

This clonotype has a count of ten or more. CDR3 sequence: CASSYVGKETQYF. The CDR3 region has the DNA TGTGCCAGCAGTTACGTCGGAAAAGAGACCCAGTACTTC. The chain recombines TRBV6-5 with TRBJ2-5, with D unresolved. The CDR3 totals 13 residues. Germline-derived CDR1 and CDR2 are MNHEY and SVGAGI. V was pared by 2 bases and J by 3 bases, with 7 bases between.

This clonotype turned up a few times. The V and J genes are TRBV18 and TRBJ2-2; D is possibly TRBD2 (6 bases). There are 16 residues in the CDR3. The V gene lost 4 bases and the J gene lost 4 bases, with 16 bases spanning the gap. Germline V CDR1 and CDR2: KGHSH, LQKENI. CDR3 residues: CASSREGLPGTGELFF. The CDR3 DNA reads as TGTGCCAGCTCACGAGAGGGACTCCCGGGCACCGGGGAGCTGTTTTTT.

This chain joins TRBV5-1 and TRBJ2-2; D may be TRBD1 (6 bases). CDR1 is SGHRS and CDR2 is YFSETQ in the germline V gene. The CDR3 contains 15 residues. Between the trimmed V and J ends, which lost 4 bases and 0 bases, there was a span of 10 bases. The CDR3 DNA follows: TGCGCCAGCAGCCGGACAGAGGCGAACACCGGGGAGCTGTTTTTT. It encodes CASSRTEANTGELFF.

CDR3 sequence (DNA): TGCGCCAGCAGCTTCAGTGCAGCGCCGTCCTACGAGCAGTACTTC. This codes for CASSFSAAPSYEQYF. The genes are TRBV5-1 and TRBJ2-7, with D unclear. The CDR3 spans 15 residues. The V end lost 2 bases, the J end lost 1 base, and 13 bases lay between the germline ends. CDR1 is SGHRS, CDR2 YFSETQ, per germline.

This clonotype turned up a few times. V is TRBV10-2 and J is TRBJ2-3; 8 bases fit TRBD2. The CDR3 consists of 14 residues. Trimming took 8 bases from V and 0 from J; bases not matched to a gene: 4. In germline, CDR1 is WSHSY, CDR2 SAAADI. For the CDR3, the DNA is TGCGCCAGCCAGTCTAGCGGGAGCACAGATACGCAGTATTTT. Its translation: CASQSSGSTDTQYF.

For the CDR3, the DNA is TGCGCCAGCAGCCAAGTCCCCGGACTAGCGGGAGAAGAGACCCAGTACTTC. It codes for CASSQVPGLAGEETQYF. The chain couples TRBV4-1 to TRBJ2-5; 13 nucleotides match TRBD2. The CDR3 consists of 17 residues. Germline loops: CDR1 MGHRA, CDR2 YSYEKL. V lost 1 base to trimming and J lost 3 bases; unmatched junction nucleotides: 5.